The next 15 T cell receptor beta chains were all read from a single sample in a study of blood T cell repertoires in COVID-19 (dated by TCRdb to about 2020). Libraries were prepared through the immunoSEQ multiplex PCR assay. TCRdb carries this immuneACCESS record with in-frame sequences only. Its versions omit some clonotypes, under half of them owing to an unresolved V gene in the studies checked, with the rest unexplained. The sample records about 99,000 clones, 84% of which are singletons. 13% of the sample goes to the ten largest clones. The sample taken for sequencing was peripheral blood. Receptor source: a human donor in a cohort sampled during active or convalescent COVID-19.

This clone came up a few times. Here the CDR3 reads CASSPPGTVGRGEQYF. The DNA for the CDR3 is TGCGCCAGCAGCCCCCCCGGGACAGTAGGCCGAGGGGAGCAGTACTTC. The gene calls are TRBV5-1 and TRBJ2-7; TRBD1 agrees at 7 bases. Losses at the gene ends were 4 bases for V and 7 bases for J; bases not matched to a gene: 17. CDR1 is SGHRS and CDR2 is YFSETQ in the germline V gene. There are 16 residues in the CDR3.

Here the CDR3 reads CASRMGGGWDTQYF. CDR3 coding DNA: TGTGCCAGCAGGATGGGGGGGGGTTGGGATACGCAGTATTTT. The chain couples TRBV27 to TRBJ2-3; TRBD2 matches 7 bases. The germline V gene encodes CDR1 MNHEY and CDR2 SMNVEV (reference sequence). The CDR3 totals 14 residues. Losses at the gene ends were 6 bases for V and 6 bases for J; bases not matched to a gene: 9.

The chain employs TRBV10-3 and TRBJ2-5; no definite D call. Trimming pared 5 bases from V and 1 base from J, leaving 14 bases between. The CDR3 sequence is 15 residues long. Germline V gives CDR1 ENHRY, CDR2 SYGVKD. DNA of the CDR3: TGTGCCATCAGTACCCAGAAGCCAGGCCAAGAGACCCAGTACTTC. Its protein is CAISTQKPGQETQYF.

The J gene is TRBJ2-2, the V gene TRBV5-8; D remains ambiguous. The V end lost 1 base, the J end lost 2 bases, and 9 bases lay between the germline ends. CDR1 is SGHTS, CDR2 YDEGEE, per germline. There are 15 residues in the CDR3. The CDR3: CASSLYRTNTGELFF. CDR3 DNA sequence: TGTGCCAGCAGCTTGTACAGAACCAACACCGGGGAGCTGTTTTTT.

The count of this clone is one. This chain links TRBV11-2 with TRBJ1-4; no reliable D call. This CDR3 has 13 amino acids. CDR1 and CDR2 from the germline V gene are SGHAT and FQNNGV. V shed 3 bases and J shed 8 bases, with 10 bases lying between them. This CDR3 reads CASSLEGREKLFF. The CDR3 coding sequence is TGTGCCAGCAGCTTGGAGGGCCGGGAAAAACTGTTTTTT.

The chain carries TRBV11-2 and TRBJ1-2; D not certain. Per germline, CDR1 SGHAT and CDR2 FQNNGV. The V end was cut by 1 base, the J end by 5 bases, with 11 bases between. This CDR3 is 14 amino acids long. Written as DNA, the CDR3 is TGTGCCAGCAGCTTAGGGCGGAACTCTTATGGCTACACCTTC. Translated: CASSLGRNSYGYTF.

V and J are TRBV11-3 and TRBJ2-1; D unresolved. V was trimmed by 4 bases and J by 6 bases, leaving 19 bases between them. Germline CDR1 SGHNT, CDR2 YENEEA. This CDR3 contains 16 residues. DNA for the CDR3: TGTGCCAGCAGCTCCTATACGGTTCCCCTTTCCAATGAGCAGTTCTTC. Protein product: CASSSYTVPLSNEQFF.

The rearrangement links TRBV5-1 to TRBJ1-2, with D tentatively TRBD1 (6 bases). Per germline, CDR1 SGHRS and CDR2 YFSETQ. V was pared by 6 bases and J by 7 bases, with 19 bases between. This CDR3 has 14 amino acids. DNA of the CDR3: TGCGCCAGCAAATGGGACATTCTAATCAGTGGCTACACCTTC. This encodes CASKWDILISGYTF.

The CDR3 spells CASSFLQGYNQPQHF. DNA of the CDR3: TGTGCCAGCAGCTTCCTGCAGGGCTATAATCAGCCCCAGCATTTT. The chain combines TRBV7-8 with TRBJ1-5, with TRBD1 as a possible D gene (5 bases). CDR1 and CDR2 from the germline V gene are SGHVS and FQNEAQ. Deletions cut 3 bases from V and 4 bases from J, with 13 bases between. This CDR3 is built from 15 residues.

The chain combines TRBV3-1 (or the pseudogene TRBV3-2) with TRBJ1-1, with 7 nucleotides matching TRBD1. The germline V gene has CDR1 LGHDT and CDR2 YNNKEL (reference sequence). J gave up 5 bases and V 4 bases, and 10 bases lay outside the gene matches. The CDR3 length is 15 residues. For the CDR3, the DNA is TGTGCCAGCAGCCCGCGCAGGGGGATTTTTACTGAAGCTTTCTTT. Amino acids: CASSPRRGIFTEAFF.

This rearrangement joins TRBV6-5 to TRBJ1-5; D not certain. V was pared by 6 bases and J by 7 bases, with 13 bases between. Germline V gene data show CDR1 as MNHEY and CDR2 as SVGAGI. This CDR3 is built from 13 residues. The CDR3: CASSEGFKQPQHF. The CDR3 DNA reads as TGTGCCAGCAGCGAGGGATTCAAACAGCCCCAGCATTTT.

CDR3 in DNA: TGTGCCAGCACCCCCAGGGGGCGCTTCCACGAGCAGTACTTC. It yields the protein CASTPRGRFHEQYF. This chain links TRBV27 with TRBJ2-7; TRBD1 agrees at 8 bases. J gave up 5 bases and V 7 bases, and 10 bases lay outside the gene matches. This CDR3 contains 14 residues. CDR1 is MNHEY, CDR2 SMNVEV, per germline (reference sequence).

This clone was seen a single time. The chain employs TRBV19 and TRBJ2-1; 8 nucleotides align to TRBD2. The CDR3 spans 15 residues. Germline V gene sequence: CDR1 LNHDA, CDR2 SQIVND (reference sequence). V lost 1 base and J lost 10; bases outside the gene matches: 9. For the CDR3, the DNA is TGTGCCAGTAGTATAGTCAGCGGGGGCAATGGAGAGCAGTTCTTC. The encoded protein is CASSIVSGGNGEQFF.

This rearrangement joins TRBV18 to TRBJ2-2, with D perhaps TRBD1 (6 bases). The CDR3 is 15 residues long. Germline lookup yields CDR1 KGHSH and CDR2 LQKENI. With 8 bases removed from V and 5 bases from J, the gap between germline ends came to 18 bases. The DNA for the CDR3 is TGTGCCAGCACGCTCACAGGGTCATGGACCGGGGAGCTGTTTTTT. Its protein is CASTLTGSWTGELFF.

This clone was found a few times. The V gene is TRBV2, the J gene TRBJ1-4; 7 bases line up with TRBD1. This CDR3 has 14 residues. Germline V CDR1 and CDR2: SNHLY, FYNNEI. V lost 7 bases and J lost 5; bases outside the gene matches: 7. CDR3 sequence reads: CASIRTGGNEKLFF. The CDR3 nucleotides are TGTGCCAGCATCCGGACAGGAGGAAATGAAAAACTGTTTTTT.